These 29 T cell receptor beta chains share one sample of origin, sequenced in a study of T cell responses to AZD1222 COVID-19 vaccine. Clones were read by immunoSEQ multiplex PCR, and TCRdb kept only the in-frame ones, dropping some. Found here are around 50,000 clones, approximately 79% of them singletons; the top ten hold approximately 10%. This specimen was peripheral blood, taken on day 0 of AZD1222 vaccination. The receptors originated from an adult in good health.

Points on this clone: At one boundary the junction diverges from the germline segment, which might be a read error. The gene calls are TRBV7-2 and TRBJ2-5; 7 bases agree with TRBD1. Per the germline V gene, CDR1 is SGHTA and CDR2 is FQGNSA. This CDR3 has 14 amino acids. The CDR3 bases are TGTGCCAGCAGCTTACACAGGGGCTTAGAGGCCCAGTACTTC. As protein: CASSLHRGLEAQYF.

This clone appeared a single time. V gene TRBV12-3 or TRBV12-4 combines with J gene TRBJ1-6; 7 bases match TRBD1. V lost 6 bases, J lost 10 bases, and 6 bases stayed unmatched. The CDR3 is 13 amino acids. Written as DNA, the CDR3 is TGTGCCAGCAGGGCGGGCAGGGGGTCACCCCTCCACTTT. Protein product: CASRAGRGSPLHF.

The chain joins TRBV18 to TRBJ2-2; 10 positions match TRBD2. Per germline, CDR1 KGHSH and CDR2 LQKENI. The CDR3 is 16 amino acids. V shed 3 bases and J 4 bases; nucleotides not matched to a gene: 5. The CDR3 DNA reads TGTGCCAGCTCACCTTTTAGGACTAGCGGCACCGGGGAGCTGTTTTTT. It codes for CASSPFRTSGTGELFF.

This sequence joins TRBV6-2 or TRBV6-3 and TRBJ1-2; D remains unclear. The CDR3 extends over 12 amino acids. V was trimmed by 5 bases and J by 8 bases, leaving 12 bases between them. Per germline, CDR1 MNHEY and CDR2 SVGEGT. The CDR3 reads CASSPAGMGYTF. CDR3 in DNA: TGTGCCAGCAGTCCCGCCGGAATGGGCTACACCTTC.

The V call is TRBV7-2, the J call TRBJ2-5, with 11 positions matching TRBD1. CDR1 is SGHTA, CDR2 FQGNSA, per germline. V lost 5 bases and J lost 2; bases outside the gene matches: 1. The CDR3 is 14 residues long. For the CDR3, the DNA is TGTGCCAGCAGCCGGGACAGGGGGCAAGAGACCCAGTACTTC. It yields the protein CASSRDRGQETQYF. Full variable domain (remainder filled in from reference TRBV7-2 and TRBJ2-5): GAGVSQSPSNKVTEKGKDVELRCDPISGHTALYWYRQSLGQGLEFLIYFQGNSAPDKSGLPSDRFSAERTGGSVSTLTIQRTQQEDSAVYLCASSRDRGQETQYFGPGTRLLVL.

The CDR3 spells CASSWDSYNEQFF. DNA of the CDR3: TGTGCCAGCAGTTGGGACTCCTACAATGAGCAGTTCTTC. V usage is TRBV6-2 or TRBV6-3 and J usage is TRBJ2-1, with D unclear. The V end was cut by 4 bases, the J end by 0 bases, with 4 bases between. The CDR3 is made up of 13 amino acids. CDR1 is MNHEY and CDR2 is SVGEGT in the germline V gene.

This clone occurred a few times. The chain employs TRBV6-2 or TRBV6-3 and TRBJ2-1, with TRBD2 identical over 9 bases. Trimming took 2 bases from V and 1 from J; bases not matched to a gene: 6. Per the germline V gene, CDR1 is MNHEY and CDR2 is SVGEGT. CDR3 length: 17 residues. CDR3: CASSYRASGASYNEQFF. Here the CDR3 DNA reads TGTGCCAGCAGTTACCGGGCTAGCGGGGCTTCCTACAATGAGCAGTTCTTC.

V and J are TRBV30 and TRBJ2-7; 7 nucleotides align to TRBD2. The CDR3 is 14 amino acids. V shed 1 base, J shed 2 bases, and the junction held 5 bases outside the gene matches. Per germline, CDR1 GTSNPN and CDR2 SVGIG (reference sequence). Here the CDR3 reads CAWSASSGAYEQYF. The CDR3 DNA follows: TGTGCCTGGAGTGCTTCTAGCGGTGCCTACGAGCAGTACTTC.

The V and J genes are TRBV6-4 and TRBJ1-1; D gene uncertain. V was pared by 0 bases and J by 1 base, with 6 bases between. Germline CDR1 is MRHNA and CDR2 is SNTAGT. The CDR3 is made up of 14 amino acids. CDR3 protein: CASSDSDKNTEAFF. CDR3 nucleotide sequence: TGTGCCAGCAGTGACTCGGATAAGAACACTGAAGCTTTCTTT.

DNA for the CDR3: TGCGCCAGCAGCTTAACTAGCCGAGAGACCCAGTACTTC. Translated: CASSLTSRETQYF. The chain combines TRBV5-1 with TRBJ2-5, with D possibly TRBD2 on 6 matching bases. V dropped 2 bases and J dropped 4 bases, with 9 bases sitting between them. This CDR3 contains 13 residues. CDR1 SGHRS and CDR2 YFSETQ come from the germline V gene.

Here the CDR3 reads CASRRQGGNTIYF. CDR3 sequence (DNA): TGTGCCAGTAGAAGACAGGGTGGAAACACCATATATTTT. V usage is TRBV19 and J usage is TRBJ1-3, with 7 bases aligning to TRBD1. This CDR3 is built from 13 residues. Germline V CDR1 and CDR2: LNHDA, SQIVND (reference sequence). After removal of 6 bases from V and 3 bases from J, the junction contained 2 bases not matched to a gene.

The V gene is TRBV6-5, the J gene TRBJ2-3; D possibly matches TRBD1 or TRBD2 (6 bases each). This CDR3 spans 14 amino acids. The germline V and J ends were trimmed by 0 bases and 4 bases, with 8 bases remaining between them. The V gene's germline CDR1 is MNHEY and CDR2 SVGAGI. The CDR3 spells CASSYSGGADTQYF. The CDR3 DNA reads as TGTGCCAGCAGTTACTCGGGGGGCGCAGATACGCAGTATTTT.

This chain uses TRBV7-2 with TRBJ1-1, with D possibly matching TRBD1 (6 bases). Trimming removed 7 bases from V and 3 bases from J, with 18 bases in between. Germline V lookup: CDR1 SGHTA, CDR2 FQGNSA. This CDR3 spans 15 amino acids. The CDR3 bases are TGTGCCAGCACCCCGATGGGGGGCCTCTACACTGAAGCTTTCTTT. Translating gives CASTPMGGLYTEAFF.

The gene calls are TRBV4-3 and TRBJ1-4, with D possibly TRBD1 on 5 matching bases. V was pared by 1 base and J by 8 bases, with 14 bases between. The V gene's germline CDR1 is LGHNA and CDR2 YSLEER. The CDR3 has 15 amino acids. CDR3 residues: CASSQAGVYGEKLFF. In nucleotides, the CDR3 is TGCGCCAGCAGCCAAGCGGGGGTTTATGGGGAAAAACTGTTTTTT.

CDR3 nucleotides: TGTGCCAGCTCGGACAGGGGGTATTATGAGCAGTTCTTC. Translated: CASSDRGYYEQFF. The J gene is TRBJ2-1, the V gene TRBV3-1 (or the pseudogene TRBV3-2), with 10 bases that match TRBD1. The germline V gene has CDR1 LGHDT and CDR2 YNNKEL (reference sequence). There are 13 residues in the CDR3. With V trimmed by 8 bases and J by 8 bases, 6 bases remained unmatched.

The rearrangement links TRBV4-2 to TRBJ1-1, with TRBD1 matching 9 bases. The V and J ends lost 1 base and 4 bases, in that order; junction bases with no gene match: 10. This CDR3 contains 17 residues. CDR1 is LGHNA and CDR2 is YNFKEQ in the germline V gene. The CDR3 DNA reads as TGTGCCAGCAGCCAAGGGGGGACAGGGTCGAAAGGCACTGAAGCTTTCTTT. Protein product: CASSQGGTGSKGTEAFF.

The rearrangement uses TRBV5-4 and TRBJ1-4; the D gene is possibly TRBD1 (6 bases). V dropped 4 bases and J dropped 2 bases, with 18 bases sitting between them. The CDR3 contains 17 residues. In germline, CDR1 is SGHNT, CDR2 YYREEE (reference sequence). CDR3 nucleotide sequence: TGTGCCAGCAGCCTTTTAAGGGGGGGAGCGACTAATGAAAAACTGTTTTTT. This codes for CASSLLRGGATNEKLFF.

The chain couples TRBV19 to TRBJ2-1, with 9 bases identical to TRBD2. The CDR3 contains 12 residues. The germline gives CDR1 LNHDA, CDR2 SQIVND (reference sequence). With 11 bases clipped from V and 6 bases from J, the junction kept 5 bases outside the gene matches. The CDR3 DNA reads TGTGCCTCCGGCGGGGGGGGCAATGAGCAGTTCTTC. Protein: CASGGGGNEQFF.

The chain is built from TRBV18 and TRBJ1-6; 7 nucleotides agree with TRBD1. CDR3 length: 15 residues. The germline CDR1 and CDR2 sequences are KGHSH and LQKENI. The V and J ends lost 4 bases and 6 bases, in that order; junction bases with no gene match: 6. CDR3 nucleotides: TGTGCCAGCTCACTACAGGGGAACGGTAATTCACCCCTCCACTTT. Protein product: CASSLQGNGNSPLHF.

This chain uses TRBV5-1 with TRBJ1-1, with 10 bases lining up with TRBD1. There are 15 residues in the CDR3. Per the germline V gene, CDR1 is SGHRS and CDR2 is YFSETQ. Unmatched junction bases numbered 2, after V lost 0 bases and J lost 3 bases. CDR3 amino acids: CASSLGGTGDTEAFF. CDR3 DNA sequence: TGCGCCAGCAGCTTGGGTGGGACAGGGGACACTGAAGCTTTCTTT.

The chain links TRBV3-1 (or the pseudogene TRBV3-2) to TRBJ1-1; D gene uncertain. The CDR3 extends over 17 amino acids. Trimming pared 1 base from V and 6 bases from J, leaving 21 bases between. CDR1 LGHDT and CDR2 YNNKEL come from the germline V gene (reference sequence). The CDR3 protein is CASSQGVRNTFNPEAFF. CDR3 bases: TGTGCCAGCAGCCAAGGGGTTCGGAACACCTTTAACCCTGAAGCTTTCTTT.

CDR3: CASRKTGTGNEKLFF. The CDR3 region has the DNA TGTGCCAGCAGAAAAACTGGGACAGGGAATGAAAAACTGTTTTTT. V is TRBV6-5 and J is TRBJ1-4; 9 bases fit TRBD1. Germline V CDR1 and CDR2: MNHEY, SVGAGI. J gave up 5 bases and V 6 bases, and 7 bases lay outside the gene matches. The CDR3 extends over 15 amino acids.

CDR3: CASRQGGYQPQHF. The DNA of the CDR3 is TGTGCCAGCAGACAGGGGGGGTATCAGCCCCAGCATTTT. J is TRBJ1-5 and V is TRBV28, with 8 positions matching TRBD1. The junction had 3 bases not matched to a gene; V was cut back by 6 bases and J by 5 bases. The CDR3 has 13 amino acids. From germline, CDR1 is MDHEN and CDR2 SYDVKM.

In DNA form, the CDR3 reads TGTGCCAGCAGCTGGGGGACAAGTGGCGAGCAGTACTTC. Translated: CASSWGTSGEQYF. This chain connects TRBV7-9 to TRBJ2-7; TRBD1 is a possible D gene (6 bases). The V gene lost 4 bases and the J gene lost 6 bases, with 13 bases spanning the gap. CDR1 and CDR2 (germline): SEHNR, FQNEAQ (reference sequence). This CDR3 contains 13 residues.

The rearrangement uses TRBV24-1 and TRBJ2-1; D might be TRBD2 (6 bases). V dropped 3 bases and J dropped 2 bases, with 10 bases sitting between them. The length of the CDR3 is 15 residues. In germline, CDR1 is KGHDR, CDR2 SFDVKD. The CDR3 region is CATSDLGGTYNEQFF. The CDR3 nucleotides are TGTGCCACCAGTGATCTTGGAGGGACCTACAATGAGCAGTTCTTC.

The chain uses TRBV6-6 and TRBJ1-6, with D possibly matching TRBD1 (5 bases). V was cut by 6 bases and J by 5 bases, with 17 bases left in between. This CDR3 comprises 16 residues. Per the germline V gene, CDR1 is MNHNY and CDR2 is SVGAGI (reference sequence). The CDR3 loop reads CASRGGFSGHNSPLHF. The CDR3 DNA sequence: TGTGCCAGCAGGGGCGGGTTCTCGGGGCATAATTCACCCCTCCACTTT.

The V and J genes are TRBV7-3 and TRBJ1-2; no reliable D call. The CDR3 length is 13 residues. Germline loops: CDR1 SGHTA, CDR2 FQGTGA. The germline V and J ends were trimmed by 2 bases and 8 bases, with 12 bases remaining between them. The CDR3 protein is CASSLGSDGGYTF. The CDR3 nucleotides read TGTGCCAGCAGCTTAGGCTCAGACGGGGGCTACACCTTC.

For the CDR3, the DNA is TGTGCCAGCACCCTCGGGGGAGTTCAGCCCCAGCATTTT. Amino acid sequence: CASTLGGVQPQHF. This chain joins TRBV28 and TRBJ1-5, with D tentatively TRBD1 (5 bases). The CDR3 has 13 amino acids. In germline, CDR1 is MDHEN, CDR2 SYDVKM. V lost 7 bases to trimming and J lost 6 bases, with 13 bases between them.

The chain is built from TRBV5-1 and TRBJ1-4; D gene uncertain. Germline CDR1 reads SGHRS; CDR2 reads YFSETQ. Trimming removed 0 bases from V and 10 bases from J, with 13 bases in between. The CDR3 is made up of 14 amino acids. CDR3 bases: TGCGCCAGCAGCTTGGGCAGGTCGGCTGGAAAACTGTTTTTT. Amino acid sequence: CASSLGRSAGKLFF.